Listed here is a single TCR beta chain. The antigen remains undetermined. TCRdb passed the 5' RACE reads through MiXCR, listing each CDR3 protein once. The table records 1.5 million to 2 million distinct CDR3 sequences, 25% to 35% of them present only once. This specimen belongs to a study of identical twins. Study-wide points: Out-of-frame TCR alpha sharing observed in monozygotic twins exceeded model estimates.

CDR1 is SGHRS and CDR2 is YFSETQ in the germline V gene. Trimming cost V 3 bases and J 0 bases, with 9 bases left between them. CDR3 length: 15 residues. J is TRBJ2-2 and V is TRBV5-1; D remains unclear. Sample: cord blood. This receptor was obtained from a newborn girl in good health. CDR3 in DNA: TGCGCCAGCAGCTCGGGCCAGCCGAACACCGGGGAGCTGTTTTTT. Protein product: CASSSGQPNTGELFF.